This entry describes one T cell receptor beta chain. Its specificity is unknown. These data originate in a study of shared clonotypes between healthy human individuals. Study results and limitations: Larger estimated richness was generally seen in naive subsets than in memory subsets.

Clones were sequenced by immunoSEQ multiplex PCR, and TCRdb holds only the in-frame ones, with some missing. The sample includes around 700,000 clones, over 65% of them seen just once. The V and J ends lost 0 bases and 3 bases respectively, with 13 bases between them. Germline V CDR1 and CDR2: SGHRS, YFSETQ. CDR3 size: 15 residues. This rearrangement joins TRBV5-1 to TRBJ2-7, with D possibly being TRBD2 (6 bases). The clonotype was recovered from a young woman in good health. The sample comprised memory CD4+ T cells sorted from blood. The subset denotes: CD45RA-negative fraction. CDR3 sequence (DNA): TGCGCCAGCAGCTTGGGGCTCCTGGGGGGCTACGAGCAGTACTTC. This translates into CASSLGLLGGYEQYF.